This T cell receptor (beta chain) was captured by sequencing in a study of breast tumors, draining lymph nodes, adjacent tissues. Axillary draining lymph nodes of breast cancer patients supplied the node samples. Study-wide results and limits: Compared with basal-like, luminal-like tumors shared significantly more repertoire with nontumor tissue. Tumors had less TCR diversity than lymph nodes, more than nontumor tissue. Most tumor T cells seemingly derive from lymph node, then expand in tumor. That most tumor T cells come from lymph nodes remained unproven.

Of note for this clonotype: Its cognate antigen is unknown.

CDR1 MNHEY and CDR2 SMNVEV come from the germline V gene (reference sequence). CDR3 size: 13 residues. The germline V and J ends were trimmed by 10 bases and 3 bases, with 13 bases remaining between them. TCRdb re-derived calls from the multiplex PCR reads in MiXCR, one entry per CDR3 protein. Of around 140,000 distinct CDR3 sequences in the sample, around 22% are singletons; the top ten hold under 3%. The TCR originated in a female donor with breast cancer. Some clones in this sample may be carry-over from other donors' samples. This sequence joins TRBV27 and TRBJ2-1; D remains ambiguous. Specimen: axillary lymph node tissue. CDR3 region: CATIRNDYNEQFF. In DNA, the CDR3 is TGTGCCACCATTCGGAATGACTACAATGAGCAGTTCTTC.